Listed below are T cell receptor beta chains from one sample, sequenced in a study of CD4 and CD8 cells across lung adenocarcinoma regions. TCRdb itself ran the PCR reads through MiXCR, one entry per CDR3 protein. This table holds thousands of distinct CDR3 sequences, roughly 60% found once. The sequencing input was CD4+ T cells from the center of a lung tumor. Every receptor here comes from a female donor with lung adenocarcinoma. The CD4 and CD8 labels of this study may be unreliable. CDR3s include the opening cysteine and the closing phenylalanine or tryptophan. A D gene is named only where the DNA matches it firmly. For some rows the clone size is stated as once, few or many, or as a class when expanded; others skip it.

CDR3aa	CDR3nt	abundance	v_gene	j_gene	d_gene
CASSFYTDTQYF	TGTGCCAGCAGCTTCTACACAGATACGCAGTATTTT	.	TRBV7-2	TRBJ2-3	.
CASSSGTLLGRGQPQHF	TGTGCCAGCAGTTCCGGAACCCTACTGGGCAGGGGTCAGCCCCAGCATTTT	.	TRBV6-5	TRBJ1-5	.
CASSRVLGMGNEQFF	TGTGCCAGCAGCCGAGTCCTCGGGATGGGCAATGAGCAGTTCTTC	.	TRBV14	TRBJ2-1	.
CASSSSGTSFHEQFF	TGTGCCAGCAGCTCCTCCGGGACTAGCTTCCATGAGCAGTTCTTC	.	TRBV5-8	TRBJ2-1	TRBD2
CASGGRGGRDQETQYF	TGTGCCAGCGGGGGCCGAGGGGGCCGTGACCAAGAGACGCAGTACTTC	.	TRBV7-2	TRBJ2-4	TRBD1
CASSLALTGGEQYF	TGTGCCAGCAGCTTAGCGCTGACGGGTGGCGAGCAGTACTTC	.	TRBV7-8	TRBJ2-7	.
CASSYTGLHSGANVLTF	TGTGCCAGCAGCTATACAGGTTTACACTCTGGGGCCAACGTCCTGACTTTC	.	TRBV11-2	TRBJ2-6	.
CASILTRSSYNEQFF	TGTGCCAGCATCCTTACACGTAGCTCCTACAATGAGCAGTTCTTC	.	TRBV6-1	TRBJ2-1	.
CASSLDQGADTQYF	TGTGCCAGCAGCTTAGATCAGGGGGCAGATACGCAGTATTTT	few	TRBV7-2	TRBJ2-3	TRBD1
CASSDNTGELFF	TGCGCCAGCAGTGACAACACCGGGGAGCTGTTTTTT	.	TRBV10-1	TRBJ2-2	.
CASSGTGMSGNTIYF	TGTGCCAGCAGTGGGACAGGGATGTCTGGAAACACCATATATTTT	.	TRBV6-1	TRBJ1-3	TRBD1
CASSLDYNEQFF	TGTGCCAGCAGCTTAGACTACAATGAGCAGTTCTTC	.	TRBV7-2	TRBJ2-1	.
CASAGQGNTGELFF	TGTGCCAGTGCGGGACAGGGTAACACCGGGGAGCTGTTTTTT	large	TRBV6-1	TRBJ2-2	TRBD1